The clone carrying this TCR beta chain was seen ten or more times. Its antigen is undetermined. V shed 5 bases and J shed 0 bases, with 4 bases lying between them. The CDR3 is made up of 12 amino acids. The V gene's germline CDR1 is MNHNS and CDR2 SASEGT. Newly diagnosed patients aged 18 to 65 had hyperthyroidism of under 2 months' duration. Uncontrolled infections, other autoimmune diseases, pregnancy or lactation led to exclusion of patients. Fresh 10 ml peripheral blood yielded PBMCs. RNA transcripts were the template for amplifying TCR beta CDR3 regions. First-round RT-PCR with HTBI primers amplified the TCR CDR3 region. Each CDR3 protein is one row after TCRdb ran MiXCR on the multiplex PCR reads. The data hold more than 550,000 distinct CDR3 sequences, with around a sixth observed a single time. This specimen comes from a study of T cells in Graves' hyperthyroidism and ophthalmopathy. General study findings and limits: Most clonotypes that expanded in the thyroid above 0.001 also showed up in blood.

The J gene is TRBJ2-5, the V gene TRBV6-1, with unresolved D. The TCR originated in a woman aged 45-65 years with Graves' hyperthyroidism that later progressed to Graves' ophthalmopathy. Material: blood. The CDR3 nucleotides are TGTGCCAGCAGTAGGTACCAAGAGACCCAGTACTTC. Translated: CASSRYQETQYF.